The 27 T cell receptor beta chains below were found in one sample sequenced in a study of vaccination effects on CD4 cells after COVID-19. Method: immunoSEQ multiplex PCR; TCRdb's copy keeps in-frame clones and lacks some. The sample records approximately 29,000 clones, about 72% being singletons. These receptors lack a known antigen. Sequencing followed a ViraFEST assay step that expanded antigen-specific CD4+ T cells with viral peptide pools. Culture lasted about 11 days before CD4+ T cell isolation. Sometime from March through December 2020, the person acquired a SARS-CoV-2 infection that PCR confirmed. The source material was CD4+ T cells from PBMCs cultured with a peptide pool, sampled before COVID-19 vaccination. The receptors were gathered from a human donor who had a prior SARS-CoV-2 infection.

This chain connects TRBV7-8 to TRBJ1-2, with 9 bases identical to TRBD1. CDR1 and CDR2 from the germline V gene are SGHVS and FQNEAQ. The CDR3 consists of 15 residues. V shed 5 bases and J 4 bases; nucleotides not matched to a gene: 8. The CDR3 DNA is TGTGCCAGCAGCCCCTGGGACAGGGAGAGCTATGGCTACACCTTC. Residues: CASSPWDRESYGYTF. Full variable domain (outside the CDR3, taken from reference TRBV7-8 and TRBJ1-2): GAGVSQSPRYKVAKRGQDVALRCDPISGHVSLFWYQQALGQGPEFLTYFQNEAQLDKSGLPSDRFFAERPEGSVSTLKIQRTQQEDSAVYLCASSPWDRESYGYTFGSGTRLTVV.

In this sample, this clone turned up once. The chain carries TRBV2 and TRBJ2-3, with D tentatively TRBD2 (6 bases). The V end lost 4 bases, the J end lost 2 bases, and 10 bases lay between the germline ends. The CDR3 runs 14 residues. The germline CDR1 and CDR2 sequences are SNHLY and FYNNEI. CDR3 region: CASSVREFTDTQYF. The CDR3 nucleotides read TGTGCCAGCAGTGTACGGGAGTTCACAGATACGCAGTATTTT.

The CDR3 bases are TGTGCCAGTAGCGGACTAGCGGGAGGGTACAATGAGCAGTTCTTC. Translating it yields CASSGLAGGYNEQFF. V and J are TRBV19 and TRBJ2-1; 15 nucleotides match TRBD2. Germline V gene data show CDR1 as LNHDA and CDR2 as SQIVND (reference sequence). V lost 6 bases and J lost 4; bases outside the gene matches: 1. This CDR3 contains 15 residues.

This rearrangement joins TRBV11-3 to TRBJ1-3; no definite D call. Germline V lookup: CDR1 SGHNT, CDR2 YENEEA. The CDR3 runs to 14 residues. The germline V and J ends were trimmed by 2 bases and 8 bases, with 13 bases remaining between them. CDR3 sequence: CASSLPDAQDTIYF. The CDR3 DNA sequence: TGTGCCAGCAGCTTACCAGACGCGCAAGACACCATATATTTT.

This chain links TRBV4-3 with TRBJ1-1; D is ambiguous. The CDR3 length is 15 residues. Trimming took 0 bases from V and 1 from J, leaving 9 bases between them. Germline CDR1 LGHNA, CDR2 YSLEER. The CDR3 sequence is CASSQDIWGNTEAFF. CDR3 DNA sequence: TGCGCCAGCAGCCAAGATATCTGGGGGAACACTGAAGCTTTCTTT.

The V gene is TRBV29-1, the J gene TRBJ1-1; 10 bases align to TRBD1. The CDR3 has 13 amino acids. The germline V gene has CDR1 SQVTM and CDR2 ANQGSEA. After removal of 7 bases from V and 4 bases from J, the junction contained 6 bases not matched to a gene. Here the CDR3 reads CSADRGQGTEAFF. The CDR3 nucleotides read TGCAGCGCTGACAGGGGGCAGGGCACTGAAGCTTTCTTT.

Only a few counts were recorded for this clone. The V and J genes are TRBV7-8 and TRBJ1-2; 9 bases match TRBD1. The CDR3 extends over 15 amino acids. Germline V lookup: CDR1 SGHVS, CDR2 FQNEAQ. V shed 4 bases and J 8 bases; nucleotides not matched to a gene: 11. The CDR3 region is CASSSSSQGAGGYTF. The CDR3 DNA is TGTGCCAGCAGCTCATCGTCACAGGGGGCTGGGGGCTACACCTTC.

The V and J genes are TRBV4-3 and TRBJ2-7, with D possibly matching TRBD1 (6 bases). V was cut by 0 bases and J by 2 bases, with 17 bases left in between. CDR1 is LGHNA, CDR2 YSLEER, per germline. The CDR3 loop spans 17 amino acids. The CDR3: CASSQERALGAAYEQYF. The CDR3 DNA reads TGCGCCAGCAGCCAAGAGAGGGCTTTGGGGGCGGCCTACGAGCAGTACTTC.

V usage is TRBV2 and J usage is TRBJ1-2, with 7 bases lining up with TRBD1. CDR1 and CDR2 (germline): SNHLY, FYNNEI. This CDR3 spans 14 amino acids. V dropped 6 bases and J dropped 4; count of bases not matched to a gene: 8. CDR3 sequence reads: CASRAQTGSYGYTF. The DNA of the CDR3 is TGTGCCAGCAGAGCTCAGACAGGGTCCTATGGCTACACCTTC. The full variable domain, its missing parts supplied by reference TRBV2 and TRBJ1-2, is EPEVTQTPSHQVTQMGQEVILRCVPISNHLYFYWYRQILGQKVEFLVSFYNNEISEKSEIFDDQFSVERPDGSNFTLKIRSTKLEDSAMYFCASRAQTGSYGYTFGSGTRLTVV.

The CDR3 nucleotides read TGTGCCAGCAGCCAATACCAGCTTGGGGAGACCCAGTACTTC. Translating gives CASSQYQLGETQYF. V is TRBV4-2 and J is TRBJ2-5; no reliable D call. Germline V gives CDR1 LGHNA, CDR2 YNFKEQ. V was cut by 2 bases and J by 5 bases, with 12 bases left in between. CDR3 length: 14 amino acids.

The sample holds a few counts of this clone. The chain combines TRBV24-1 with TRBJ1-1, with D unclear. The CDR3 has 12 amino acids. Trimming took 3 bases from V and 10 from J, leaving 11 bases between them. Germline V CDR1 and CDR2: KGHDR, SFDVKD. This chain's CDR3 is CATSDQDWRAFF. Written as DNA, the CDR3 is TGTGCCACCAGTGATCAGGACTGGCGAGCTTTCTTT.

The rearrangement joins TRBV2 to TRBJ1-4; no clear D. The germline V gene has CDR1 SNHLY and CDR2 FYNNEI. The germline V and J ends were trimmed by 9 bases and 10 bases, with 9 bases remaining between them. There are 10 residues in the CDR3. This chain's CDR3 is CASGGGKLFF. The CDR3 bases are TGTGCCAGTGGAGGTGGAAAACTGTTTTTT. The full variable domain, rest sourced from reference TRBV2 and TRBJ1-4, is EPEVTQTPSHQVTQMGQEVILRCVPISNHLYFYWYRQILGQKVEFLVSFYNNEISEKSEIFDDQFSVERPDGSNFTLKIRSTKLEDSAMYFCASGGGKLFFGSGTQLSVL.

The V gene is TRBV7-9, the J gene TRBJ2-7; 7 bases match TRBD1. Trimming took 7 bases from V and 6 from J; bases not matched to a gene: 9. Germline CDR1 is SEHNR and CDR2 is FQNEAQ (reference sequence). This CDR3 is built from 13 residues. CDR3 in amino acids: CASNFRDSSEQYF. The CDR3 nucleotides are TGTGCCAGCAACTTCCGGGACAGTAGCGAGCAGTACTTC.

The J gene is TRBJ2-1, the V gene TRBV19, with D possibly TRBD2 on 6 matching bases. This CDR3 contains 14 residues. V lost 4 bases and J 6 bases, leaving 13 bases between the germline ends. Germline assignment: CDR1 LNHDA and CDR2 SQIVND (reference sequence). The CDR3 sequence is CASSSGDSLNEQFF. In nucleotides, the CDR3 is TGTGCCAGTAGTAGCGGGGACTCGCTCAATGAGCAGTTCTTC.

J is TRBJ1-6 and V is TRBV9, with D tentatively TRBD1 (5 bases). The CDR3 runs 15 residues. The V and J ends lost 0 bases and 1 base respectively, with 5 bases between them. Germline values: CDR1 SGDLS, CDR2 YYNGEE. The CDR3 is CASSVGQSYNSPLHF. The CDR3 bases are TGTGCCAGCAGCGTAGGACAGTCCTATAATTCACCCCTCCACTTT. The full variable domain, its missing parts supplied by reference TRBV9 and TRBJ1-6, is DSGVTQTPKHLITATGQRVTLRCSPRSGDLSVYWYQQSLDQGLQFLIQYYNGEERAKGNILERFSAQQFPDLHSELNLSSLELGDSALYFCASSVGQSYNSPLHFGNGTRLTVT.

The V and J genes are TRBV12-3 or TRBV12-4 and TRBJ2-7; D remains unclear. This CDR3 has 13 residues. V lost 2 bases and J 4 bases, leaving 9 bases between the germline ends. The chain's CDR3 is CASSLFGQYEQYF. DNA for the CDR3: TGTGCCAGCAGTTTATTCGGTCAGTACGAGCAGTACTTC.

This clone was observed a handful of times. The chain carries TRBV7-2 and TRBJ1-1; D gene unclear. The CDR3 extends over 13 amino acids. The V and J ends lost 5 bases and 2 bases respectively, with 9 bases between them. CDR1 is SGHTA, CDR2 FQGNSA, per germline. CDR3 loop: CASSLTRNTEAFF. CDR3 in DNA: TGTGCCAGCAGCCTAACAAGAAACACTGAAGCTTTCTTT. The full variable domain, with the rest looked up from reference TRBV7-2 and TRBJ1-1, is GAGVSQSPSNKVTEKGKDVELRCDPISGHTALYWYRQSLGQGLEFLIYFQGNSAPDKSGLPSDRFSAERTGGSVSTLTIQRTQQEDSAVYLCASSLTRNTEAFFGQGTRLTVV.

This rearrangement joins TRBV24-1 to TRBJ2-1; 8 bases map to TRBD2. In germline, CDR1 is KGHDR, CDR2 SFDVKD. The CDR3 consists of 17 residues. J was trimmed by 6 bases and V by 3 bases; bases with no gene match: 12. CDR3: CATSDPGGASASNEQFF. CDR3 DNA sequence: TGTGCCACCAGTGATCCGGGGGGGGCTAGCGCCTCCAATGAGCAGTTCTTC.

In nucleotides, the CDR3 is TGTGCCACCGGACAGGTAGGCGAGCAGTTCTTC. It is translated as CATGQVGEQFF. The chain is built from TRBV10-3 and TRBJ2-1, with 7 bases aligning to TRBD1. The length of the CDR3 is 11 residues. V dropped 10 bases and J dropped 10; count of bases not matched to a gene: 7. CDR1 is ENHRY, CDR2 SYGVKD, per germline.

The V gene is TRBV6-5, the J gene TRBJ1-6; D uncertain. Germline assignment: CDR1 MNHEY and CDR2 SVGAGI. Trimming took 4 bases from V and 8 from J, leaving 6 bases between them. The CDR3 has 12 residues. The CDR3 sequence: CASSFPDSPLHF. Written as DNA, the CDR3 is TGTGCCAGCAGTTTCCCGGATTCACCCCTCCACTTT.

The chain recombines TRBV18 with TRBJ2-7; 12 nucleotides align to TRBD2. Germline values: CDR1 KGHSH, CDR2 LQKENI. The CDR3 consists of 15 residues. After removal of 3 bases from V and 3 bases from J, the junction contained 3 bases not matched to a gene. This CDR3 is CASSPLAGGLYEQYF. CDR3 DNA sequence: TGTGCCAGCTCACCGCTAGCGGGAGGGCTCTACGAGCAGTACTTC. Full variable domain (missing parts from reference TRBV18 and TRBJ2-7): NAGVMQNPRHLVRRRGQEARLRCSPMKGHSHVYWYRQLPEEGLKFMVYLQKENIIDESGMPKERFSAEFPKEGPSILRIQQVVRGDSAAYFCASSPLAGGLYEQYFGPGTRLTVT.

The chain has TRBV5-4 and TRBJ2-3; 13 positions match TRBD2. From germline, CDR1 is SGHNT and CDR2 YYREEE (reference sequence). The CDR3 loop spans 16 amino acids. V trimming: 4 bases; J trimming: 1 base; junction bases outside the gene matches: 3. The CDR3 sequence: CASSTGLAGGTDTQYF. CDR3 in DNA: TGTGCCAGCAGCACCGGACTAGCGGGGGGCACAGATACGCAGTATTTT.

The rearrangement joins TRBV4-3 to TRBJ1-2; 9 positions agree with TRBD1. This CDR3 is 19 amino acids long. Germline lookup yields CDR1 LGHNA and CDR2 YSLEER. V was clipped by 2 bases and J by 1 base; unmatched bases: 14. In nucleotides, the CDR3 is TGCGCCAGCAGCCAATCACCGGCCGGGGGGACAGGGAGTAACTATGGCTACACCTTC. Its protein product is CASSQSPAGGTGSNYGYTF.

This clone was counted a few times. The V gene is TRBV6-1, the J gene TRBJ2-2; D is perhaps TRBD2 (7 bases). The CDR3 consists of 16 residues. Trimming removed 2 bases from V and 4 bases from J, with 14 bases in between. CDR1 and CDR2 (germline): MNHNS, SASEGT. This CDR3 reads CASSESGGGITGELFF. The CDR3 DNA is TGTGCCAGCAGTGAATCTGGGGGGGGCATCACCGGGGAGCTGTTTTTT.

The rearrangement uses TRBV27 and TRBJ2-5; D is possibly TRBD1 (5 bases). The V gene lost 5 bases and the J gene lost 2 bases, with 12 bases spanning the gap. The CDR3 loop spans 14 amino acids. The germline V gene has CDR1 MNHEY and CDR2 SMNVEV (reference sequence). CDR3 amino acids: CASSVTGFQETQYF. In DNA, the CDR3 is TGTGCCAGCAGTGTAACAGGATTTCAAGAGACCCAGTACTTC.

This clone was observed a single time. The gene calls are TRBV6-4 and TRBJ1-2; 11 nucleotides line up with TRBD1. CDR1 and CDR2 (germline): MRHNA, SNTAGT. The CDR3 covers 14 residues. Trimming cost V 4 bases and J 4 bases; bases outside gene matches: 2. This chain's CDR3 is CASSGGQGVYGYTF. The CDR3 bases are TGTGCCAGCAGTGGGGGACAGGGGGTCTATGGCTACACCTTC.

The chain has TRBV5-1 and TRBJ1-5; D call uncertain. The V and J ends lost 5 bases and 5 bases respectively, with 11 bases between them. This CDR3 is 13 amino acids long. CDR1 is SGHRS, CDR2 YFSETQ, per germline. In DNA, the CDR3 is TGCGCCAGCAGTTTTATCTATGATCAGCCCCAGCATTTT. It encodes CASSFIYDQPQHF.